The table lists the clone carrying this T cell receptor beta chain with many counts. Its specificity is not known. These data belong to a study of T-cell memory formation after mild COVID-19. On the study more broadly: Clusters of TCRs were largely donor specific.

Study findings and constraints: A balance of CD4 and CD8 characterized clones contracting day 15 to 85, whereas later expanders leaned CD4+. Some clones that responded were present in memory (sampled pre-infection), which suggests cross-reactive memory joined.

The CDR3 loop spans 15 amino acids. Germline lookup yields CDR1 MGHRA and CDR2 YSYEKL. The V gene end was trimmed by 0 bases and the J gene end by 7 bases; junction bases not matched to a gene: 6. cDNA libraries for TCR alpha and TCR beta, carrying sample barcodes and UMIs, came from 5'RACE with constant-segment primers. TCRdb used MiXCR to reprocess the 5' RACE reads, holding one entry per CDR3 protein. The sample has approximately 350,000 distinct CDR3 sequences; roughly 14% are singletons. Sequencing was performed on PBMCs or a T cell subset sorted from them (not recorded which). This TCR was recovered from a man in his late teens or twenties who had mild COVID-19 (a few samples of this study predate the infection). Cell type and time point are not known. V usage is TRBV4-1 and J usage is TRBJ1-5, with 7 bases fitting TRBD1. The CDR3 sequence is CASSQDHDRDQPQHF. CDR3 in DNA: TGCGCCAGCAGCCAAGATCACGACAGGGACCAGCCCCAGCATTTT.